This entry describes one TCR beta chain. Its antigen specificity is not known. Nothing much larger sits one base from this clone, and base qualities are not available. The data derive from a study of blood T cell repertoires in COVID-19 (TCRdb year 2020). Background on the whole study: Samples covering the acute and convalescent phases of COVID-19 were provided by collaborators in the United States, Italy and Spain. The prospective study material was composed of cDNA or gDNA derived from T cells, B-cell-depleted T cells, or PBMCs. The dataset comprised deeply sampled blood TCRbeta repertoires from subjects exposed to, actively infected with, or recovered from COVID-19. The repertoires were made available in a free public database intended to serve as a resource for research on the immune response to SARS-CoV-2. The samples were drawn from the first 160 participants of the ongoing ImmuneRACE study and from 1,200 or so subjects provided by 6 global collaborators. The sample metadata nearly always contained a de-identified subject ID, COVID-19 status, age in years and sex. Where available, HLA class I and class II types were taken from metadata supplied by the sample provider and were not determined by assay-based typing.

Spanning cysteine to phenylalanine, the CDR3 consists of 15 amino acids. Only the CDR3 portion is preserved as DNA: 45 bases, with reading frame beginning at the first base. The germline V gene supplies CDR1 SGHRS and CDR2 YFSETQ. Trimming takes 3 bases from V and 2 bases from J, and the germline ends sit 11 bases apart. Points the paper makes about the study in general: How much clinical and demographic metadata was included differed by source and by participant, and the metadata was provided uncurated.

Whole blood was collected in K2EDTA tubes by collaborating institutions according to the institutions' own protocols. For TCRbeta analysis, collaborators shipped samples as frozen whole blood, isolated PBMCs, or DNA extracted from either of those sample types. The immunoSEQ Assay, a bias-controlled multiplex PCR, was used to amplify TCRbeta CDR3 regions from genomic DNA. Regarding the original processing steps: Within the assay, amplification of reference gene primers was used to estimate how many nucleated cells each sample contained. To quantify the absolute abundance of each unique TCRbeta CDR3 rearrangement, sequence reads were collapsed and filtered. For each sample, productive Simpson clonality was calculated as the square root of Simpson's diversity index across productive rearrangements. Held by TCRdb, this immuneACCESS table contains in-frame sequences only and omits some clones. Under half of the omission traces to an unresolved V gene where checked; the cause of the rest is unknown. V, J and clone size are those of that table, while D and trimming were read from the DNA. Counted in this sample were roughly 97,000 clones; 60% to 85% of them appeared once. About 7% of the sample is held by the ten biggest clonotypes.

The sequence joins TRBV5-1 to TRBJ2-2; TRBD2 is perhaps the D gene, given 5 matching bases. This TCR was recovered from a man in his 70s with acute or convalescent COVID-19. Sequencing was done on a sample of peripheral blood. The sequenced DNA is TGCGCCAGCAGCTCCGGACTCGATAACACCGGGGAGCTGTTTTTT. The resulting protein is CASSSGLDNTGELFF.